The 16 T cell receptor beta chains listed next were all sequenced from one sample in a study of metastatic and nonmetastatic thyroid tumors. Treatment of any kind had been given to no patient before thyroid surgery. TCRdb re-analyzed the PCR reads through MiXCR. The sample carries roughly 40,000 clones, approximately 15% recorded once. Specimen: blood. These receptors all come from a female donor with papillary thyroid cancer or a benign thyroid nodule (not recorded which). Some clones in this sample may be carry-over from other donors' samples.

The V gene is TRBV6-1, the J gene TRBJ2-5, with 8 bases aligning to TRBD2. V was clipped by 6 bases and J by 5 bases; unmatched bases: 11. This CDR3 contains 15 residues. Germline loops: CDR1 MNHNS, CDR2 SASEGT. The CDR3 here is CASRPTGGSGETQYF. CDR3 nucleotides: TGTGCCAGCAGGCCTACGGGGGGGTCCGGGGAGACCCAGTACTTC.

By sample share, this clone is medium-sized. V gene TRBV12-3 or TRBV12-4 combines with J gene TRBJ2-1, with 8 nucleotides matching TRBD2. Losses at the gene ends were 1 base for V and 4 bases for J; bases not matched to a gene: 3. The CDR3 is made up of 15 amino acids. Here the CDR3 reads CASSLVLAEYNEQFF. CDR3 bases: TGTGCCAGCAGTTTAGTACTAGCGGAATACAATGAGCAGTTCTTC.

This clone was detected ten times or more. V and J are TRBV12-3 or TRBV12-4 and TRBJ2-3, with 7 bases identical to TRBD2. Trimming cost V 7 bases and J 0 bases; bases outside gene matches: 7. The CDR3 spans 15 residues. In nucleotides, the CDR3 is TGTGCCAGCACCCGAGGACTAGGGAGCACAGATACGCAGTATTTT. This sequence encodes CASTRGLGSTDTQYF.

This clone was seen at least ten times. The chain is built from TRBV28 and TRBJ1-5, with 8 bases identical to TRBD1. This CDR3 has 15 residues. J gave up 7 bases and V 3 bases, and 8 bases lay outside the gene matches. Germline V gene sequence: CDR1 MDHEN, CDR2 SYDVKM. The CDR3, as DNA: TGTGCCAGCAGTTTGGGGACAGGCGAAGGCCAGCCCCAGCATTTT. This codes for CASSLGTGEGQPQHF.

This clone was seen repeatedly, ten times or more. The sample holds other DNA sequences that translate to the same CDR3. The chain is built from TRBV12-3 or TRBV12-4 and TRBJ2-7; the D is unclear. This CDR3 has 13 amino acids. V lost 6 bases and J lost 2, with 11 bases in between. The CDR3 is CASRPELTYEQYF. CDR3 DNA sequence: TGTGCCAGCAGGCCGGAACTGACCTACGAGCAGTACTTC.

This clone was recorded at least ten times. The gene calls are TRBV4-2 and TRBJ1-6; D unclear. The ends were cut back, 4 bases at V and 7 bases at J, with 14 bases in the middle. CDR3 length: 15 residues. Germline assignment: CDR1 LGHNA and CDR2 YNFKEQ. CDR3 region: CASSRGSGQNSPLHF. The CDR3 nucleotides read TGTGCCAGCAGCCGTGGCTCAGGTCAAAATTCACCCCTCCACTTT.

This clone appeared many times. CDR3 sequence reads: CAWSVLGQAFF. The CDR3, as DNA: TGTGCCTGGAGTGTACTCGGACAGGCTTTCTTT. V is TRBV30 and J is TRBJ1-1; maybe TRBD1 (6 bases). The V end lost 0 bases, the J end lost 11 bases, and 10 bases lay between the germline ends. The CDR3 covers 11 residues. CDR1 and CDR2 from the germline V gene are GTSNPN and SVGIG (reference sequence). The variable domain in full, with the rest retrieved from reference TRBV30 and TRBJ1-1, is SQTIHQWPATLVQPVGSPLSLECTVEGTSNPNLYWYRQAAGRGLQLLFYSVGIGQISSEVPQNLSASRPQDRQFILSSKKLLLSDSGFYLCAWSVLGQAFFGQGTRLTVV.

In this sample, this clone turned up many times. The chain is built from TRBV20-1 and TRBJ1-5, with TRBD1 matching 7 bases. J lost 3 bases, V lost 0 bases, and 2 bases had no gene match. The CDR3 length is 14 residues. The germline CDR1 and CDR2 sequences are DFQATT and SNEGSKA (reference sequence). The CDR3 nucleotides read TGCAGTGCTAGAGAGGGGACAGCCAATCAGCCCCAGCATTTT. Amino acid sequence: CSAREGTANQPQHF.

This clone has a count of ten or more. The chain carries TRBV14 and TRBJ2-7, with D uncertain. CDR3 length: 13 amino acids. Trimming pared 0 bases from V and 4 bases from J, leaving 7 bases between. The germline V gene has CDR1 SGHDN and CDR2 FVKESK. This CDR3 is CASSQERFYEQYF. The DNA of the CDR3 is TGTGCCAGCAGCCAAGAGAGGTTTTACGAGCAGTACTTC.

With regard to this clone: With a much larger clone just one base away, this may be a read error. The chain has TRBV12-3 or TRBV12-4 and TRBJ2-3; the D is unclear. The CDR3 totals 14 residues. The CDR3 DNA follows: TGTGCCAGCAGTCCCGGCCCCGCCAGCGATACGCTGTATTTT. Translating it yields CASSPGPASDTLYF.

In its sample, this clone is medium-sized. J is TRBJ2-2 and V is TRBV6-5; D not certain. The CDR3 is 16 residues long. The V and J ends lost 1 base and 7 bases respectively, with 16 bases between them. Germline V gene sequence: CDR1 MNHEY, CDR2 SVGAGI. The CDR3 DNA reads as TGTGCCAGCAGTTACTATGGCATTACTTGGGGCGGGGAGCTGTTTTTT. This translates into CASSYYGITWGGELFF.

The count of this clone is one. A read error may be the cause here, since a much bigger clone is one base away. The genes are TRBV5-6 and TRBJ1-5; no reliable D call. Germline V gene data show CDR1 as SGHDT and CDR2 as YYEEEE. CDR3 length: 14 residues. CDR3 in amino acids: CANSLGRNNQPQHF. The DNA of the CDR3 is TGTGCCAACAGCCTTGGACGGAATAATCAGCCCCAGCATTTT.

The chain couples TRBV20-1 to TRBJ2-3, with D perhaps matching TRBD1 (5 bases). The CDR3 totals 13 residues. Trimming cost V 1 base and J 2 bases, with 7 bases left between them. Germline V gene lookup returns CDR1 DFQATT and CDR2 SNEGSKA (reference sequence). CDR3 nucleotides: TGCAGTGCTAGAGGGACATACACAGATACGCAGTATTTT. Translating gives CSARGTYTDTQYF.

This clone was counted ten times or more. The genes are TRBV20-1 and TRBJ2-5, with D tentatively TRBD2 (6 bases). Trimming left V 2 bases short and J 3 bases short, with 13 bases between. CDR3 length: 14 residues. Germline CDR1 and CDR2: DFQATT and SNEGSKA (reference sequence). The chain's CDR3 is CSARPGRTKETQYF. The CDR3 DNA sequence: TGCAGTGCTAGACCCGGCCGGACTAAAGAGACCCAGTACTTC.

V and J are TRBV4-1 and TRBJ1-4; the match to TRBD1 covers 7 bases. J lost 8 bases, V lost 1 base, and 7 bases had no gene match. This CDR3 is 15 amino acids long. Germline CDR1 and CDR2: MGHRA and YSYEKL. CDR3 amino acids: CASSQGNRGSEKLFF. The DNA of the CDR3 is TGCGCCAGCAGCCAAGGAAACAGGGGAAGCGAAAAACTGTTTTTT.

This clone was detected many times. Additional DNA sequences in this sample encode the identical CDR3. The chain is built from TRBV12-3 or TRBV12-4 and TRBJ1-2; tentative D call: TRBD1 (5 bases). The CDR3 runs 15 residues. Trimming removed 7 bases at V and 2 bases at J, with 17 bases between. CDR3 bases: TGTGCCAGCACCCCTCCCGGGGGAGGCAACTATGGCTACACCTTC. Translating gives CASTPPGGGNYGYTF.